The TCR beta chain described here comes from a study of shared clonotypes between healthy human individuals. Study at large: Per donor, three plates held CD4 naive cells, three held CD4 memory, two held CD8 naive and one held CD8 memory. Study-wide points: Researchers sampled only blood; tissue repertoires likely differ. Generally, naive subsets came out with larger estimated richness than memory subsets.

Repertoires were generated with immunoSEQ multiplex PCR, while TCRdb's copy carries only in-frame clones and drops some. The data show approximately 2,300,000 clones, less than 95% seen once. Remarks on this clone: What it binds is unknown.

The source is a man younger than 35 in good health. Some clones in this sample may be carry-over from other donors' samples. Sequencing was done on a sample of naive CD4+ T cells from PBMCs. Subset defined: CD45RA+ positively selected.

The CDR3 DNA is TGCGCCAGCAGCCAAGGAGCAACAGCCTATGGCTACACCTTC. It encodes CASSQGATAYGYTF. The chain uses TRBV4-1 and TRBJ1-2; no firm D call. Germline V lookup: CDR1 MGHRA, CDR2 YSYEKL. Deletions cut 1 base from V and 4 bases from J, with 10 bases between. CDR3 size: 14 residues.